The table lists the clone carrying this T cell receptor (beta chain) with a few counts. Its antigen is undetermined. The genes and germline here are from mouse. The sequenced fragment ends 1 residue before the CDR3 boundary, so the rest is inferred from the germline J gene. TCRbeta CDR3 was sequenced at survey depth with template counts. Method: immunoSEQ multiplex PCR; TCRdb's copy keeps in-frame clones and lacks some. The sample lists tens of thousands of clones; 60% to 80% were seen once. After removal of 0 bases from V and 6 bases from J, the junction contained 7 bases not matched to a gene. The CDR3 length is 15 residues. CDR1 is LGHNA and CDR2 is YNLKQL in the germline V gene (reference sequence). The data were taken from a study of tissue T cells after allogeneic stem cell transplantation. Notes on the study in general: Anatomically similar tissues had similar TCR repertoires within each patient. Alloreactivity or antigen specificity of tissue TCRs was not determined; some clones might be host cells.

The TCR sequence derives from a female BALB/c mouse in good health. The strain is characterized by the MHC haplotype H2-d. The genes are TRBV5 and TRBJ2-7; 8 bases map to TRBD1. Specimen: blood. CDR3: CASSQDEIRGPEQYF. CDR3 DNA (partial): TGTGCCAGCAGCCAAGATGAGATCAGGGGGCCTGAACAGTAC.